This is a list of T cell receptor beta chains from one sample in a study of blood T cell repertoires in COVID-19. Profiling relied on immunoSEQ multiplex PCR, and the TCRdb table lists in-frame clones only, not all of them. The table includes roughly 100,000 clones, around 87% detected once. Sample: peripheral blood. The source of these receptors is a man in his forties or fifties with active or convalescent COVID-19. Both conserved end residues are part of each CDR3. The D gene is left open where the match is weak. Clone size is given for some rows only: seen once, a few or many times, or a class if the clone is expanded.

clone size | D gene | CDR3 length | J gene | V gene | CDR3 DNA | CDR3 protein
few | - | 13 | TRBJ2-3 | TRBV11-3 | TGTGCCAGCAGCTTAGGGCAGGGGGATACGCAGTATTTT | CASSLGQGDTQYF
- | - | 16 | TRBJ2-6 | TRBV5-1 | TGCGCCAGCAGCTTGACAGGGAGCTCTGGGGCCAACGTCCTGACTTTC | CASSLTGSSGANVLTF
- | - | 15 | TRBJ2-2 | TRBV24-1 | TGTGCCACCAGCCCGGACAGCACAGGGACCGGGGAGCTGTTTTTT | CATSPDSTGTGELFF
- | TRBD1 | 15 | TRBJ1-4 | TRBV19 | TGTGCCAGTAGTAAGGGGAAGGACAGGGGAACAAAACTGTTTTTT | CASSKGKDRGTKLFF
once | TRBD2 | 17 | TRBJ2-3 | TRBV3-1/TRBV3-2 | TGTGCCAGCAGCCAATACACTAGCGGGGGGGCCTCAGATACGCAGTATTTT | CASSQYTSGGASDTQYF
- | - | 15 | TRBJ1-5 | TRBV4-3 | TGCGCCAGCAGCCAAGAGGGGCGTTTGGATCAGCCCCAGCATTTT | CASSQEGRLDQPQHF
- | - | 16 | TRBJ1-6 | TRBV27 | TGTGCCAGCAGTTTAACTCACAGGGCCAATAATTCACCCCTCCACTTT | CASSLTHRANNSPLHF
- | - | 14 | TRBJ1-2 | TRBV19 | TGTGCCAGTAGTATTGCCGATATAGGAGGTGGCTACACCTTC | CASSIADIGGGYTF
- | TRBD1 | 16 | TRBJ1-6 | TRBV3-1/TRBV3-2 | TGTGCCAGCAGCCAAGGAACAGGGGGATCGAATTCACCCCTCCACTTT | CASSQGTGGSNSPLHF
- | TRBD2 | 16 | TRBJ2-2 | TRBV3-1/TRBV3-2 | TGTGCCAGCAGCCAATGGCGGGGGTTAAACACCGGGGAGCTGTTTTTT | CASSQWRGLNTGELFF
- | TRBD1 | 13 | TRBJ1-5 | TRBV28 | TGTGCCAGCAGAGACACAGGGGATCAGCCCCAGCATTTT | CASRDTGDQPQHF
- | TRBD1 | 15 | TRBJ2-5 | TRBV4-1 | TGCGCCAGCAGCCCAGGGGGCGGGGTTTTCGAGACCCAGTACTTC | CASSPGGGVFETQYF
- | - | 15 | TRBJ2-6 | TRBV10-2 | TGCGCCAGCGGAATACAGGGAGCAGGGGCCAACGTCCTGACTTTC | CASGIQGAGANVLTF
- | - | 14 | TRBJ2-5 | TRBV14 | TGTGCCAGCAGCCAAGGGGACTGGAAAGAGACCCAGTACTTC | CASSQGDWKETQYF
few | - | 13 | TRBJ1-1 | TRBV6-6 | TGTGCCAGCAGTTACTCACAGGGTCCTGAAGCTTTCTTT | CASSYSQGPEAFF
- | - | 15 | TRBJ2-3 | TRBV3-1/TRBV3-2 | TGTGCCAGCAGCCAGTACGGGGGGCCCACAGATACGCAGTATTTT | CASSQYGGPTDTQYF
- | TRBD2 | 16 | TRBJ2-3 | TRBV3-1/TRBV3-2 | TGTGCCAGCAGCCAAGGTGTCGGGGGGGGCACAGATACGCAGTATTTT | CASSQGVGGGTDTQYF
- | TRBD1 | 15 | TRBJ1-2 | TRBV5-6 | TGTGCCAGCAGCTTGGGACAGGGAGCACGCTATGGCTACACCTTC | CASSLGQGARYGYTF
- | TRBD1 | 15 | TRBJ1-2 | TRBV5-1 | TGCGCCAGCAGCTTGGGCACAGGGGCGGAATATGGCTACACCTTC | CASSLGTGAEYGYTF
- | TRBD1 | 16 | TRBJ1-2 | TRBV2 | TGTGCCAGCAGTGAAATGATCGGGACAGCTAACTATGGCTACACCTTC | CASSEMIGTANYGYTF
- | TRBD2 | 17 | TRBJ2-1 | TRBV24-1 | TGTGCCACCAGTGATGCTAGCGGTGATTACTCCTACAATGAGCAGTTCTTC | CATSDASGDYSYNEQFF
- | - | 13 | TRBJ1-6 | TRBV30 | TGTGCCTCCACAGCCTACAGGGATTCACCCCTCCACTTT | CASTAYRDSPLHF
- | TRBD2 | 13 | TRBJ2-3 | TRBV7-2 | TGTGCCAGCAGTAGGACTAGCGGGGGGTTCCTTTATTTT | CASSRTSGGFLYF
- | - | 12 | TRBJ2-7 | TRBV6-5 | TGTGCCAGCAGCGCCCAGGCCTACGAGCAGTACTTC | CASSAQAYEQYF
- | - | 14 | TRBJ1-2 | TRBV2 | TGTGCCGGTGGGGGCGACAGCGGACCTAGAGGCTACACCTTC | CAGGGDSGPRGYTF
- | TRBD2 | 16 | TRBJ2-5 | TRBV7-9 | TGTGCCAGCAGCTTGGCAAGCGGGGGCTCCAGGGAGACCCAGTACTTC | CASSLASGGSRETQYF
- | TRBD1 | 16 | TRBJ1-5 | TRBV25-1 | TGTGCCAGCAGTGAATCGGGGCACAGGGGTGATCAGCCCCAGCATTTT | CASSESGHRGDQPQHF
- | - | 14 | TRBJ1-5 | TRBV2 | TGTGCCAGCACCGCCCAGAAGAGCAATCAGCCCCAGCATTTT | CASTAQKSNQPQHF
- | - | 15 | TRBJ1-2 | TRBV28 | TGTGCCAGCAGTTCCTGGACCGAGGGATGGGAGGGCTACACCTTC | CASSSWTEGWEGYTF
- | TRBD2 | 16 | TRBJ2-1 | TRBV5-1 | TGCGCCAGCAGCTTCAGCGGGGGGGCCTCCTACAATGAGCAGTTCTTC | CASSFSGGASYNEQFF
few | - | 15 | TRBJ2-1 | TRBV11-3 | TGTGCCAGCAGCTTAGGACAGACTTCCTACAATGAGCAGTTCTTC | CASSLGQTSYNEQFF
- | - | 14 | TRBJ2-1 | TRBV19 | TGTGCCAGTAGTTTCGGGGTCCTGGGCAATGAGCAGTTCTTC | CASSFGVLGNEQFF
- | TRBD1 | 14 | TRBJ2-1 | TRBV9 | TGTGCCAGCAGCTTGGGACAGGGGGCGAATGAGCAGTTCTTC | CASSLGQGANEQFF
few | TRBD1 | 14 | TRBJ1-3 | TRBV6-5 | TGTGCCAGCAGCTTCGACAGGGTGGGAAACACCATATATTTT | CASSFDRVGNTIYF
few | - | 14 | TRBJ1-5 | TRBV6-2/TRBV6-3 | TGTGCCAGCAGTTACCAGGCAGGGGTTCAGCCCCAGCATTTT | CASSYQAGVQPQHF
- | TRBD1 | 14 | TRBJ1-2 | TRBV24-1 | TGTGCCACCAGGGGAACCGGGACAGAAAATGGCTACACCTTC | CATRGTGTENGYTF
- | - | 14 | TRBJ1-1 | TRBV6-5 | TGTGCCAGCAGCCCCGATGAGGTGGGAGCTGAAGCTTTCTTT | CASSPDEVGAEAFF
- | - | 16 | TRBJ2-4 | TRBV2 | TGTGCCAGCACCGAGGAAGGTTCCATCGTCAAAAACATTCAGTACTTC | CASTEEGSIVKNIQYF
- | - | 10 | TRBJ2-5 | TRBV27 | TGTGCCAGCAGTCGAGAGACCCAGTACTTC | CASSRETQYF
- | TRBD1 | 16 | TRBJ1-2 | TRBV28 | TGTGCCAGCAGTCGTTCCGAGGGACAGGGCCTCTATGGCTACACCTTC | CASSRSEGQGLYGYTF
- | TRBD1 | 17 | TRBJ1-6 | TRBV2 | TGTGCCAGCTGGGAGGAAACAGGGGGGACCTATAATTCACCCCTCCACTTT | CASWEETGGTYNSPLHF
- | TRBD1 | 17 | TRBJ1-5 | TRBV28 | TGTGCCAGCAGTACCCGGACAGGGGGTATGAATAATCAGCCCCAGCATTTT | CASSTRTGGMNNQPQHF
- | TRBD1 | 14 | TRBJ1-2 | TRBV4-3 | TGCGCCAGCAGCCAAGAGGACAGGGGGCAAGGCTACACCTTC | CASSQEDRGQGYTF
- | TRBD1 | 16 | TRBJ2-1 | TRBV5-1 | TGCGCCAGCAGCTCGCAGTTGGGAGCAGGGGGCAATGAGCAGTTCTTC | CASSSQLGAGGNEQFF
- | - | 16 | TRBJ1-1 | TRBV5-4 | TGTGCCAGCAGCATATACAGGGACCTTACGAACACTGAAGCTTTCTTT | CASSIYRDLTNTEAFF
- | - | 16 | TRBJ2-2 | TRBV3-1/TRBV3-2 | TGTGCCAGCAGCCAAGTTCGCGGAGCGAACACCGGGGAGCTGTTTTTT | CASSQVRGANTGELFF
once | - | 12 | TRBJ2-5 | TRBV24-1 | TGTGCCACCAGTGATCCTATGGAGACCCAGTACTTC | CATSDPMETQYF
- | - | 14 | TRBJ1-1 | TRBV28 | TGTGCCAGCAGTTTGCCGATCCAGGGTACTGAAGCTTTCTTT | CASSLPIQGTEAFF
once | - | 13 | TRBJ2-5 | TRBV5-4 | TGTGCCAGCAGCTTGGTAGAAACGGAGACCCAGTACTTC | CASSLVETETQYF
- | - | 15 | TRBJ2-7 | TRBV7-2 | TGTGCCAGCAGCTTAGCGGCAATGGCTAGCTACGAGCAGTACTTC | CASSLAAMASYEQYF